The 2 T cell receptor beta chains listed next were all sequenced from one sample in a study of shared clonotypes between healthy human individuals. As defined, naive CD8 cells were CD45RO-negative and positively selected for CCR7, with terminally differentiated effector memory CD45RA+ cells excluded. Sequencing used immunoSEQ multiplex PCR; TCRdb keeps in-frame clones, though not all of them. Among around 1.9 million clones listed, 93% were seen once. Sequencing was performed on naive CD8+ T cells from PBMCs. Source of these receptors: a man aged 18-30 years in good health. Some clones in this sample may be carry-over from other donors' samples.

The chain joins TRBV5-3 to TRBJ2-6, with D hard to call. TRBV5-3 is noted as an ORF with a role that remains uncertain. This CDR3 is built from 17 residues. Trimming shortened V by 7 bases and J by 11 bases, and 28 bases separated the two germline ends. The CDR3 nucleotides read TGTGCCAGAGAAACTAAAGTGGTGACAAAGTCGGGCCACGTCCTGACTTTC. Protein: CARETKVVTKSGHVLTF.

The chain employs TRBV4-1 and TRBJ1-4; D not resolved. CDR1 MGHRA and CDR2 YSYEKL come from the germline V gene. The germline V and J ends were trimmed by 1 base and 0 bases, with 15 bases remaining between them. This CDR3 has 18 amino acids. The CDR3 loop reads CASSQVTREVATNEKLFF. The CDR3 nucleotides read TGCGCCAGCAGCCAAGTCACTCGAGAGGTTGCAACTAATGAAAAACTGTTTTTT.